The TCR beta chain described here comes from a study of control samples from healthy donors and cancer patients. V trimming: 6 bases; J trimming: 8 bases; junction bases outside the gene matches: 8. Germline V gene lookup returns CDR1 MNHEY and CDR2 SMNVEV (reference sequence). The CDR3 runs to 15 residues. Sequencing used immunoSEQ multiplex PCR; TCRdb keeps in-frame clones, though not all of them. The sample comprises approximately 52,000 clones, 95% to 96% of which are singletons, and 1.1% rests with the top ten. The rearrangement uses TRBV27 and TRBJ2-1; 12 bases line up with TRBD2. The sequencing input was blood. The source is a woman under 30 in good health. DNA for the CDR3: TGTGCCAGCAGCCCACTAGCGGGGGGCGTCGATGAGCAGTTCTTC. Translated, it gives CASSPLAGGVDEQFF.